A single sample is the source of the 27 T cell receptor beta chains below, sequenced in a study of blood T cell repertoires in COVID-19 (dated by TCRdb to 2018 to 2021). Library prep was done by the immunoSEQ multiplex PCR assay. TCRdb holds this immuneACCESS table with in-frame rearrangements only. Some clones are missing; in checked studies, unresolved V genes explain under half, and the rest has no known cause. Counted in this sample were approximately 280,000 clones; about 88% of them appeared once. Over 1.3% of the sample goes to the ten largest clones. Sequences were obtained from peripheral blood. These receptors all stem from a human donor with COVID-19, enrolled during active disease. The donor label of this sample is uncertain.

About this clone: An end of the junction does not agree with germline; a read error may underlie this. The V gene is TRBV20-1, the J gene TRBJ2-7; D possibly corresponds to TRBD2 (6 bases). CDR3 size: 9 residues. Germline lookup yields CDR1 DFQATT and CDR2 SNEGSKA (reference sequence). Here the CDR3 reads CSAREPGVF. The DNA for the CDR3 is TGCAGTGCTAGAGAGCCGGGAGTCTTC.

This clone was seen only once. The J gene is TRBJ1-5, the V gene TRBV3-1 (or the pseudogene TRBV3-2), with 7 nucleotides matching TRBD1. The CDR3 is made up of 15 amino acids. Unmatched junction bases numbered 3, after V lost 4 bases and J lost 0 bases. Germline V gene lookup returns CDR1 LGHDT and CDR2 YNNKEL (reference sequence). CDR3 DNA: TGTGCCAGCAGCCTCGACAGGGATAGCAATCAGCCCCAGCATTTT. This gives the protein CASSLDRDSNQPQHF.

The chain uses TRBV6-5 and TRBJ1-6; 8 bases fit TRBD1. Germline loops: CDR1 MNHEY, CDR2 SVGAGI. The CDR3 loop spans 15 amino acids. V dropped 2 bases and J dropped 6; count of bases not matched to a gene: 3. CDR3 DNA sequence: TGTGCCAGCAGTTACCAGGGGGCGCCTAATTCACCCCTCCACTTT. It yields the protein CASSYQGAPNSPLHF.

The rearrangement joins TRBV28 to TRBJ2-5, with a weak D call TRBD1 (6 bases). CDR3 length: 13 amino acids. Trimming took off 3 bases at V and 9 bases at J, with 14 bases between the two ends. Germline lookup yields CDR1 MDHEN and CDR2 SYDVKM. CDR3 nucleotide sequence: TGTGCCAGCAGTTTTGGACAGCATTTGTCCCAGTACTTC. Amino acid sequence: CASSFGQHLSQYF.

This chain uses TRBV6-5 with TRBJ1-2; D not certain. V was trimmed by 0 bases and J by 4 bases, leaving 12 bases between them. Germline V lookup: CDR1 MNHEY, CDR2 SVGAGI. This CDR3 has 15 residues. The chain's CDR3 is CASSYSTGSSYGYTF. The CDR3 DNA sequence: TGTGCCAGCAGTTACTCGACGGGTTCCTCCTATGGCTACACCTTC.

The chain uses TRBV6-5 and TRBJ2-1; 12 positions match TRBD2. The germline CDR1 and CDR2 sequences are MNHEY and SVGAGI. Unmatched junction bases numbered 8, after V lost 4 bases and J lost 7 bases. The CDR3 loop spans 16 amino acids. This chain's CDR3 is CASSSLTSGSQNEQFF. CDR3 DNA: TGTGCCAGCAGTTCTCTGACTAGCGGGAGTCAGAATGAGCAGTTCTTC.

The rearrangement uses TRBV29-1 and TRBJ1-3; 8 positions match TRBD1. Trimming took 4 bases from V and 8 from J; bases not matched to a gene: 10. This CDR3 has 14 amino acids. Per germline, CDR1 SQVTM and CDR2 ANQGSEA. CDR3 nucleotide sequence: TGCAGCGTTGGACAGGGGATTGGAACGGACACCATATATTTT. It yields the protein CSVGQGIGTDTIYF.

This chain connects TRBV27 to TRBJ1-5, with 7 bases matching TRBD1. Germline CDR1 reads MNHEY; CDR2 reads SMNVEV (reference sequence). Germline trimming cut 0 bases from V and 0 bases from J; bases unmatched to any gene: 11. This CDR3 has 19 residues. The CDR3 here is CASSLSTPATGYSNQPQHF. CDR3 nucleotide sequence: TGTGCCAGCAGTTTATCAACCCCCGCGACAGGGTATAGCAATCAGCCCCAGCATTTT.

The chain combines TRBV19 with TRBJ1-2, with D unresolved. The V end lost 3 bases, the J end lost 5 bases, and 7 bases lay between the germline ends. The germline V gene has CDR1 LNHDA and CDR2 SQIVND (reference sequence). CDR3 length equals 12 residues. As DNA, the CDR3 is TGTGCCAGTAGTATTAGTCCGTATGGCTACACCTTC. It yields the protein CASSISPYGYTF.

The rearrangement uses TRBV6-5 and TRBJ2-1; 8 bases are shared with TRBD2. Trimming at V came to 0 bases and at J to 7 bases, leaving 2 bases not matched to a gene. Germline V gives CDR1 MNHEY, CDR2 SVGAGI. The CDR3 is 14 amino acids. This CDR3 is CASSYSPGGNEQFF. The CDR3 DNA is TGTGCCAGCAGTTACTCCCCGGGAGGGAATGAGCAGTTCTTC.

Details on this clone: The sample has other DNA sequences that encode this CDR3 too. The chain joins TRBV19 to TRBJ2-7; D might be TRBD1 (5 bases). Germline V lookup: CDR1 LNHDA, CDR2 SQIVND (reference sequence). The CDR3 extends over 13 amino acids. V gave up 3 bases and J gave up 1 base, with 7 bases separating them. CDR3 coding DNA: TGTGCCAGTAGTATCCAGGGTTCCTACGAGCAGTACTTC. Its protein is CASSIQGSYEQYF.

The chain recombines TRBV28 with TRBJ1-5; 8 nucleotides line up with TRBD1. This CDR3 is 15 amino acids long. Germline loops: CDR1 MDHEN, CDR2 SYDVKM. Unmatched junction bases numbered 7, after V lost 8 bases and J lost 1 base. The CDR3 sequence is CASGERDRSNQPQHF. CDR3 nucleotide sequence: TGTGCCAGCGGGGAAAGGGACAGGAGCAATCAGCCCCAGCATTTT.

This clone occurred a few times. The chain carries TRBV3-1 (or the pseudogene TRBV3-2) and TRBJ1-2, with no clear D. Germline CDR1 is LGHDT and CDR2 is YNNKEL (reference sequence). V shed 2 bases and J shed 0 bases, with 16 bases lying between them. This CDR3 has 17 amino acids. CDR3 residues: CASSQYRGREANYGYTF. CDR3 bases: TGTGCCAGCAGCCAATATCGAGGACGGGAAGCTAACTATGGCTACACCTTC.

This sequence joins TRBV5-4 and TRBJ1-1; TRBD1 is a possible D gene (6 bases). V gave up 0 bases and J gave up 10 bases, with 10 bases separating them. The CDR3 contains 12 residues. From germline, CDR1 is SGHNT and CDR2 YYREEE (reference sequence). The CDR3, as DNA: TGTGCCAGCAGCTTGGTAGGACAGCCAGCTTTCTTT. Its translation is CASSLVGQPAFF.

The chain joins TRBV27 to TRBJ2-1; 9 nucleotides agree with TRBD2. Losses at the gene ends were 6 bases for V and 7 bases for J; bases not matched to a gene: 16. The CDR3 length is 17 residues. Germline values: CDR1 MNHEY, CDR2 SMNVEV (reference sequence). The CDR3 DNA follows: TGTGCCAGCAGCGAAACCCCGGGACTAGCATGGAGAAATGAGCAGTTCTTC. Translation gives CASSETPGLAWRNEQFF.

This chain joins TRBV5-1 and TRBJ1-1, with a possible D match to TRBD1 (6 bases). This CDR3 is built from 14 residues. CDR1 and CDR2 (germline): SGHRS, YFSETQ. The V end lost 0 bases, the J end lost 5 bases, and 11 bases lay between the germline ends. CDR3 amino acids: CASSLEGVATEAFF. For the CDR3, the DNA is TGCGCCAGCAGCTTGGAGGGGGTTGCAACTGAAGCTTTCTTT.

The J gene is TRBJ1-1, the V gene TRBV19; D is perhaps TRBD1 (6 bases). CDR1 and CDR2 from the germline V gene are LNHDA and SQIVND (reference sequence). V was clipped by 5 bases and J by 6 bases, with 13 bases between them. The CDR3 loop spans 13 amino acids. CDR3 DNA: TGTGCCAGTAGTGTGGACAGATTTTCTGAAGCTTTCTTT. It encodes CASSVDRFSEAFF.

This chain joins TRBV30 and TRBJ1-1; tentative D call: TRBD1 (6 bases). Deletions cut 3 bases from V and 10 bases from J, with 15 bases between. Germline CDR1 reads GTSNPN; CDR2 reads SVGIG (reference sequence). CDR3 size: 12 residues. CDR3 amino acids: CAWSEGGGSAFF. CDR3 DNA sequence: TGTGCCTGGAGCGAGGGTGGGGGCTCAGCTTTCTTT.

The J gene is TRBJ1-6, the V gene TRBV6-5; D is ambiguous. Trimming took off 6 bases at V and 10 bases at J, with 13 bases between the two ends. In germline, CDR1 is MNHEY, CDR2 SVGAGI. The CDR3 runs to 13 residues. The CDR3 DNA reads as TGTGCCAGCAGCCCCCGCCAGAGGTCACCCCTCCACTTT. This sequence encodes CASSPRQRSPLHF.

As to this clone: An end of the junction does not agree with germline; a read error may underlie this. The genes are TRBV7-7 and TRBJ2-7; D gene uncertain. This CDR3 is built from 14 residues. The germline V gene encodes CDR1 SSHAT and CDR2 FNYEAQ (reference sequence). CDR3 bases: TGTGCTAGCAGCCAGGATCGGAATACCTACGAGCAGTACTTC. Its protein is CASSQDRNTYEQYF.

The chain links TRBV29-1 to TRBJ1-2, with D perhaps TRBD1 (6 bases). V lost 4 bases and J 7 bases, leaving 13 bases between the germline ends. The CDR3 is 12 residues long. The germline CDR1 and CDR2 sequences are SQVTM and ANQGSEA. CDR3 region: CSVGHGGAGYTF. The CDR3 region has the DNA TGCAGCGTTGGCCATGGGGGGGCTGGCTACACCTTC.

This rearrangement joins TRBV24-1 to TRBJ2-5, with D possibly being TRBD2 (5 bases). The CDR3 runs 16 residues. Trimming pared 5 bases from V and 5 bases from J, leaving 20 bases between. CDR1 is KGHDR and CDR2 is SFDVKD in the germline V gene. CDR3 region: CATSGQHGEMGETQYF. CDR3 in DNA: TGTGCCACCAGTGGCCAACACGGGGAAATGGGGGAGACCCAGTACTTC.

The chain carries TRBV5-1 and TRBJ2-1, with a tentative D call TRBD2 (7 bases). CDR3 size: 18 residues. In germline, CDR1 is SGHRS, CDR2 YFSETQ. The V end was cut by 4 bases, the J end by 0 bases, with 20 bases between. The CDR3 reads CASSQLGGGRASYNEQFF. CDR3 DNA: TGCGCCAGCAGCCAGCTCGGGGGCGGGAGAGCCTCCTACAATGAGCAGTTCTTC.

The chain is built from TRBV28 and TRBJ2-3; a weak D match, TRBD1 (7 bases). Per the germline V gene, CDR1 is MDHEN and CDR2 is SYDVKM. Trimming took 7 bases from V and 6 from J, leaving 20 bases between them. The CDR3 length is 15 residues. The CDR3 is CASITWRGRGDTQYF. The CDR3 bases are TGTGCCAGCATCACCTGGAGGGGGCGCGGGGATACGCAGTATTTT.

The chain combines TRBV7-3 with TRBJ2-1; 8 nucleotides match TRBD1. V was pared by 3 bases and J by 9 bases, with 4 bases of the junction left unmatched. The V gene's germline CDR1 is SGHTA and CDR2 FQGTGA. This CDR3 spans 13 amino acids. In DNA form, the CDR3 reads TGTGCCAGCAGCTTCGCAGGGGGCGGTGAGCAGTTCTTC. Translated, it gives CASSFAGGGEQFF.

The chain couples TRBV5-1 to TRBJ1-6, with a possible D match to TRBD1 (5 bases). V was trimmed by 0 bases and J by 10 bases, leaving 11 bases between them. Germline V gene data show CDR1 as SGHRS and CDR2 as YFSETQ. The CDR3 loop spans 14 amino acids. CDR3 coding DNA: TGCGCCAGCAGCTTGGCCCTCGGACAATCACCCCTCCACTTT. It codes for CASSLALGQSPLHF.

V and J are TRBV5-1 and TRBJ2-7; 7 bases line up with TRBD1. Per the germline V gene, CDR1 is SGHRS and CDR2 is YFSETQ. V dropped 4 bases and J dropped 3; count of bases not matched to a gene: 7. The CDR3 extends over 14 amino acids. CDR3 bases: TGCGCCAGCAGCAGGGGACAGACTGACTACGAGCAGTACTTC. This sequence encodes CASSRGQTDYEQYF.